The present T cell receptor beta chain was sequenced within a study of blood T cell repertoires in COVID-19. As for the study in general: COVID-19 samples collected from the United States, Italy and Spain covered acute and convalescent phases. The analysed material was cDNA or gDNA that came from T cells, B-cell-depleted T cells, or PBMCs.

Original processing methods: Counts of nucleated cells, estimated from reference gene primer amplification, were obtained. Profiled with immunoSEQ multiplex PCR; TCRdb holds only in-frame clones, not every one. The DNA gave D and trimming, while V, J and clone size come from that table. The table lists about 34,000 clones, around nine tenths of them singletons. The CDR3 runs to 15 residues. The ends were cut back, 0 bases at V and 0 bases at J, with 5 bases in the middle. Germline CDR1 and CDR2: SEHNR and FQNEAQ (reference sequence). The sample holds a few counts of this clone. The material sequenced was peripheral blood. J is TRBJ1-4 and V is TRBV7-9, with D hard to call. The TCR was taken from a man in his fifties or sixties with active or convalescent COVID-19. The CDR3 here is CASSLAQSTNEKLFF. Written as DNA, the CDR3 is TGTGCCAGCAGCTTAGCCCAGTCAACTAATGAAAAACTGTTTTTT. The full variable domain, rest sourced from reference TRBV7-9 and TRBJ1-4, is DTGVSQNPRHKITKRGQNVTFRCDPISEHNRLYWYRQTLGQGPEFLTYFQNEAQLEKSRLLSDRFSAERPKGSFSTLEIQRTEQGDSAMYLCASSLAQSTNEKLFFGSGTQLSVL.